The 20 T cell receptor beta chains presented below share a single source sample, sequenced in a study of T-cell reconstitution after alpha-beta-depleted transplantation in children. It was with unique molecular identifiers that the TCRbeta library was prepared. TCRdb itself ran the PCR reads through MiXCR, one entry per CDR3 protein. The data show 150,000 to 200,000 distinct CDR3 sequences, over 8.5% seen once. The sample in question was PBMCs, obtained before TCRalphabeta/CD19-depleted stem cell transplant. Source of these receptors: a boy aged 2-9 years with acute myeloid leukemia, due to receive a stem cell transplant.

The table lists this clonotype with many counts. This sequence joins TRBV9 and TRBJ1-4; D remains ambiguous. Trimming left V 6 bases short and J 0 bases short, with 9 bases between. The CDR3 extends over 14 amino acids. Looked up from germline, CDR1 is SGDLS and CDR2 is YYNGEE. CDR3 region: CASTSSPTNEKLFF. For the CDR3, the DNA is TGTGCCAGCACCTCGAGTCCAACTAATGAAAAACTGTTTTTT.

This clonotype was seen repeatedly, ten times or more. This sequence joins TRBV29-1 and TRBJ1-1; D might be TRBD1 (6 bases). Per germline, CDR1 SQVTM and CDR2 ANQGSEA. The V end lost 4 bases, the J end lost 1 base, and 10 bases lay between the germline ends. This CDR3 has 13 amino acids. Here the CDR3 DNA reads TGCAGCGTTGGACAGGCACAGAACACTGAAGCTTTCTTT. Amino acids: CSVGQAQNTEAFF.

In this sample, this clonotype turned up many times. This chain connects TRBV12-3 or TRBV12-4 to TRBJ2-7; 8 nucleotides line up with TRBD2. Unmatched junction bases numbered 7, after V lost 6 bases and J lost 0 bases. The CDR3 runs to 15 residues. In nucleotides, the CDR3 is TGTGCCAGCAGCCCCACTAGCGGACTCTCCTACGAGCAGTACTTC. Encoded protein: CASSPTSGLSYEQYF.

This clonotype came up many times. Compared with germline, one end of the junction differs, possibly owing to a read error. The CDR3 region is CSARDREGTGYTF. The DNA for the CDR3 is TGCAGCGCTAGGGACAGGGAAGGGACTGGCTACACCTTC. The V call is TRBV20-1, the J call TRBJ1-2; 9 nucleotides line up with TRBD1. The CDR3 covers 13 residues. Germline lookup yields CDR1 DFQATT and CDR2 SNEGSKA (reference sequence).

There are many counts of this clonotype. This CDR3 is CASSSRNTEAFF. Written as DNA, the CDR3 is TGTGCCAGCAGTTCGCGGAACACTGAAGCTTTCTTT. The chain is built from TRBV6-2 or TRBV6-3 and TRBJ1-1, with D hard to call. Germline values: CDR1 MNHEY, CDR2 SVGEGT. V shed 4 bases and J shed 1 base, with 4 bases lying between them. The CDR3 is 12 residues long.

This clonotype has ten or more counts. J is TRBJ1-5 and V is TRBV28, with D maybe TRBD1 (6 bases). With 3 bases removed from V and 14 bases from J, the gap between germline ends came to 14 bases. The CDR3 runs to 12 residues. The germline V gene encodes CDR1 MDHEN and CDR2 SYDVKM. DNA for the CDR3: TGTGCCAGCAGTTTTGGGCTGGCAGGGGAGCATTTT. Translated: CASSFGLAGEHF.

This chain connects TRBV6-5 to TRBJ2-6; TRBD2 is a possible D gene (6 bases). The germline CDR1 and CDR2 sequences are MNHEY and SVGAGI. The V gene lost 6 bases and the J gene lost 0 bases, with 18 bases spanning the gap. The CDR3 runs to 18 residues. Written as DNA, the CDR3 is TGTGCCAGCAGACCCCGTGGAGGGGTCCCCTCTGGGGCCAACGTCCTGACTTTC. Residues: CASRPRGGVPSGANVLTF.

This clonotype was seen at least ten times. The V gene is TRBV28, the J gene TRBJ2-1, with 10 bases fitting TRBD2. CDR1 is MDHEN and CDR2 is SYDVKM in the germline V gene. V shed 10 bases, J shed 6 bases, and the junction held 12 bases outside the gene matches. The CDR3 has 15 residues. DNA for the CDR3: TGTGCCACACAAACCGGGACTAGCGCGGTCAATGAGCAGTTCTTC. This translates into CATQTGTSAVNEQFF.

This clonotype was observed many times. This sequence joins TRBV28 and TRBJ1-1; 11 bases map to TRBD1. Germline V gene data show CDR1 as MDHEN and CDR2 as SYDVKM. The CDR3 spans 15 residues. Germline trimming cut 6 bases from V and 4 bases from J; bases unmatched to any gene: 7. Here the CDR3 reads CASSPLGQGATEAFF. Written as DNA, the CDR3 is TGTGCCAGCAGCCCCTTAGGACAGGGGGCCACTGAAGCTTTCTTT.

This clonotype has at least ten counts. This chain joins TRBV7-6 and TRBJ2-6, with no clear D. The V gene's germline CDR1 is SGHVS and CDR2 FNYEAQ. Trimming took 4 bases from V and 0 from J, leaving 4 bases between them. This CDR3 contains 14 residues. The CDR3 protein is CASSSSSGANVLTF. The CDR3 bases are TGTGCCAGCAGCTCCTCCTCTGGGGCCAACGTCCTGACTTTC.

This clonotype was counted ten times or more. The genes are TRBV6-1 and TRBJ1-2; 9 positions agree with TRBD1. Germline V gene data show CDR1 as MNHNS and CDR2 as SASEGT. The CDR3 length is 14 residues. V lost 6 bases to trimming and J lost 8 bases; unmatched junction nucleotides: 10. The CDR3 region has the DNA TGTGCCAGCAGGGCTGGACAGGGGACGACAGGCTACACCTTC. Its protein is CASRAGQGTTGYTF.

For this clonotype: The germline gene is not matched at one end of the junction; a read error may be the cause. The genes are TRBV2 and TRBJ1-5, with 10 bases identical to TRBD1. The CDR3 has 18 residues. Germline CDR1 reads SNHLY; CDR2 reads FYNNEI. As DNA, the CDR3 is TGTGCCATCAGTTTCCTAGGGACAGGGGAGGAGGGGAATCAGCCCCAGCATTTT. Amino acids: CAISFLGTGEEGNQPQHF.

This clonotype was recorded many times. The chain carries TRBV20-1 and TRBJ2-1; 7 nucleotides agree with TRBD1. Germline V CDR1 and CDR2: DFQATT, SNEGSKA (reference sequence). CDR3 length equals 14 residues. After removal of 5 bases from V and 3 bases from J, the junction contained 7 bases not matched to a gene. The CDR3 protein is CSAQPGQHYNEQFF. In nucleotides, the CDR3 is TGCAGTGCTCAACCGGGACAGCACTACAATGAGCAGTTCTTC.

This clonotype appeared many times. CDR3 sequence reads: CSAPGLAGGHHEQFF. The CDR3 DNA reads TGCAGTGCCCCCGGACTAGCGGGAGGGCATCATGAGCAGTTCTTC. This chain joins TRBV20-1 and TRBJ2-1; 15 bases line up with TRBD2. Per germline, CDR1 DFQATT and CDR2 SNEGSKA (reference sequence). The ends lost 6 bases at V and 8 bases at J; junction bases unmatched: 8. The CDR3 has 15 residues.

As to this clonotype: A much larger clone differs from this one at a single base, so this may be a read error. The chain couples TRBV20-1 to TRBJ2-5; D is unresolved. CDR1 and CDR2 (germline): DFQATT, SNEGSKA (reference sequence). The CDR3 is made up of 14 amino acids. Trimming removed 6 bases at V and 1 base at J, with 15 bases between. CDR3: CSATEPVFQETQYF. CDR3 DNA sequence: TGCAGTGCCACGGAACCAGTTTTCCAAGAGACCCAGTACTTC.

This clonotype was found many times. The gene calls are TRBV12-3 or TRBV12-4 and TRBJ2-1; 8 bases map to TRBD2. This CDR3 is 17 amino acids long. V lost 2 bases, J lost 4 bases, and 10 bases stayed unmatched. The CDR3 DNA is TGTGCCAGCAGTTTACGCCCGACTGGCGGGAGGTACAATGAGCAGTTCTTC. It codes for CASSLRPTGGRYNEQFF.

This clonotype was found many times. The chain employs TRBV11-2 and TRBJ2-2; D might be TRBD1 (6 bases). In germline, CDR1 is SGHAT, CDR2 FQNNGV. The germline V and J ends were trimmed by 2 bases and 0 bases, with 16 bases remaining between them. The CDR3 runs to 18 residues. The DNA for the CDR3 is TGTGCCAGCAGCTTAATCCACATCCGGACAGCGAACACCGGGGAGCTGTTTTTT. It is translated as CASSLIHIRTANTGELFF.

This clonotype was picked up many times. The chain links TRBV6-5 to TRBJ1-5; D remains unclear. CDR1 is MNHEY, CDR2 SVGAGI, per germline. V lost 2 bases and J lost 9, with 14 bases in between. This CDR3 region has 14 residues. CDR3 loop: CASSYGGPEAPQHF. CDR3 DNA: TGTGCCAGCAGTTACGGCGGTCCCGAGGCGCCCCAGCATTTT.

The V call is TRBV27, the J call TRBJ2-7, with 10 bases matching TRBD2. The V segment lost 4 bases and the J segment 1 base; nucleotides outside the gene matches: 7. The CDR3 is 16 amino acids. Germline assignment: CDR1 MNHEY and CDR2 SMNVEV (reference sequence). For the CDR3, the DNA is TGTGCCAGCAGTTCTCGACTAGCGGGCCCTTCCTACGAGCAGTACTTC. The encoded protein is CASSSRLAGPSYEQYF.

This clonotype was seen at least ten times. The chain recombines TRBV5-1 with TRBJ2-2; 8 nucleotides line up with TRBD2. Germline V lookup: CDR1 SGHRS, CDR2 YFSETQ. This CDR3 region has 12 residues. CDR3 residues: CASGRGTGELFF. Here the CDR3 DNA reads TGCGCGAGCGGGAGAGGAACCGGGGAGCTGTTTTTT. The full variable domain, completed using reference TRBV5-1 and TRBJ2-2, is KAGVTQTPRYLIKTRGQQVTLSCSPISGHRSVSWYQQTPGQGLQFLFEYFSETQRNKGNFPGRFSGRQFSNSRSEMNVSTLELGDSALYLCASGRGTGELFFGEGSRLTVL.